The 13 T cell receptor beta chains given below trace back to one sample, sequenced in a study of CD4 T cells in relation to SARS-CoV-2 and coronaviruses. Clones were read by immunoSEQ multiplex PCR, and TCRdb kept only the in-frame ones, dropping some. The table includes roughly 25,000 clones, about three quarters detected once. Their recognized antigens are unknown. CD4+ T cells from unexposed donors were obtained before the COVID-19 pandemic (2011-2018). Isolation of CD4+ T cells took place after roughly nine days in culture. Sequencing was performed on CD4+ T cells from PBMCs, cultured in vitro. Receptors were obtained from a human donor in good health.

The gene calls are TRBV9 and TRBJ2-1; D is perhaps TRBD1 (6 bases). The CDR3 covers 14 residues. Trimming stripped 3 bases from V and 4 bases from J, with 11 bases between. From germline, CDR1 is SGDLS and CDR2 YYNGEE. The CDR3 DNA reads as TGTGCCAGCAGCGGGACAGACGGGTACAATGAGCAGTTCTTC. Its translation: CASSGTDGYNEQFF.

The CDR3 sequence is CASSPSSQGIDYGYTF. The CDR3 DNA sequence: TGTGCCAGCTCACCTAGTTCACAGGGTATCGACTATGGCTACACCTTC. The genes are TRBV18 and TRBJ1-2; TRBD1 is a possible D gene (6 bases). Trimming removed 3 bases at V and 3 bases at J, with 17 bases between. The germline gives CDR1 KGHSH, CDR2 LQKENI. This CDR3 has 16 residues.

V is TRBV29-1 and J is TRBJ2-1; D gene uncertain. V was shortened by 4 bases and J by 6 bases, with 7 bases between the two germline ends. Looked up from germline, CDR1 is SQVTM and CDR2 is ANQGSEA. The CDR3 has 11 residues. CDR3 DNA sequence: TGCAGCGTTGGTTTTTCCAATGAGCAGTTCTTC. Encoded protein: CSVGFSNEQFF.

This clone was detected once. This chain uses TRBV5-4 with TRBJ2-1; D unclear. This CDR3 spans 14 amino acids. Per germline, CDR1 SGHNT and CDR2 YYREEE (reference sequence). The ends were cut back, 0 bases at V and 7 bases at J, with 11 bases in the middle. The CDR3 bases are TGTGCCAGCAGCTTGGACCCCTTGCGAAATGAGCAGTTCTTC. Amino acids: CASSLDPLRNEQFF.

The chain is built from TRBV5-1 and TRBJ2-7; 12 bases are a match to TRBD2. Germline loops: CDR1 SGHRS, CDR2 YFSETQ. The junction had 4 bases not matched to a gene; V was cut back by 3 bases and J by 3 bases. CDR3 length: 15 amino acids. CDR3 amino acids: CASSSRTSGIYEQYF. CDR3 in DNA: TGCGCCAGCAGCTCAAGGACTAGCGGGATCTACGAGCAGTACTTC. Using reference TRBV5-1 and TRBJ2-7 for the parts outside the CDR3, the full variable domain is KAGVTQTPRYLIKTRGQQVTLSCSPISGHRSVSWYQQTPGQGLQFLFEYFSETQRNKGNFPGRFSGRQFSNSRSEMNVSTLELGDSALYLCASSSRTSGIYEQYFGPGTRLTVT.

The CDR3, as DNA: TGTGCCAGTAGCCCTAGCGGGAGAATTCTCTACGAGCAGTACTTC. Its protein is CASSPSGRILYEQYF. The chain is built from TRBV19 and TRBJ2-7; TRBD2 matches at 10 bases. There are 15 residues in the CDR3. Germline V CDR1 and CDR2: LNHDA, SQIVND (reference sequence). With V trimmed by 6 bases and J by 3 bases, 8 bases remained unmatched. The variable domain in full, completed from reference TRBV19 and TRBJ2-7, reads DGGITQSPKYLFRKEGQNVTLSCEQNLNHDAMYWYRQDPGQGLRLIYYSQIVNDFQKGDIAEGYSVSREKKESFPLTVTSAQKNPTAFYLCASSPSGRILYEQYFGPGTRLTVT.

The CDR3 DNA follows: TGTGCCAGCAGCCCAGGTGGATACGAGCAGTACTTC. Translating gives CASSPGGYEQYF. This chain uses TRBV9 with TRBJ2-7; D gene ambiguous. Trimming left V 4 bases short and J 4 bases short, with 9 bases between. Per germline, CDR1 SGDLS and CDR2 YYNGEE. The CDR3 is 12 residues long.

The CDR3 loop reads CASGLNGLAEQFF. CDR3 nucleotide sequence: TGTGCTAGTGGTTTAAACGGACTAGCTGAGCAGTTCTTC. V gene TRBV12-5 combines with J gene TRBJ2-1, with TRBD2 matching over 8 bases. The J segment lost 9 bases and the V segment lost 3 bases, leaving 4 bases of the junction unmatched. Per the germline V gene, CDR1 is LGHNT and CDR2 is FRNRAP. The CDR3 is made up of 13 amino acids.

The V gene is TRBV9, the J gene TRBJ1-3, with D possibly being TRBD1 (5 bases). Germline CDR1 reads SGDLS; CDR2 reads YYNGEE. The CDR3 extends over 16 amino acids. With 1 base removed from V and 0 bases from J, the gap between germline ends came to 11 bases. The CDR3 is CASSVTGSNSGNTIYF. As DNA, the CDR3 is TGTGCCAGCAGCGTAACAGGCTCTAACTCTGGAAACACCATATATTTT.

The chain uses TRBV5-6 and TRBJ2-6; no clear D gene. V was clipped by 2 bases and J by 0 bases, with 6 bases between them. Germline V CDR1 and CDR2: SGHDT, YYEEEE. The CDR3 loop spans 15 amino acids. CDR3 amino acids: CASSFDYSGANVLTF. CDR3 DNA sequence: TGTGCCAGCAGCTTTGATTACTCTGGGGCCAACGTCCTGACTTTC.

This chain links TRBV3-1 (or the pseudogene TRBV3-2) with TRBJ2-3; no clear D gene. The V gene's germline CDR1 is LGHDT and CDR2 YNNKEL (reference sequence). Deletions cut 4 bases from V and 4 bases from J, with 9 bases between. CDR3 size: 13 residues. The CDR3: CASSPGPPDTQYF. CDR3 DNA: TGTGCCAGCAGCCCGGGTCCCCCAGATACGCAGTATTTT.

The V and J genes are TRBV4-2 and TRBJ2-1; D gene unclear. The CDR3 covers 16 residues. Trimming shortened V by 2 bases and J by 0 bases, and 11 bases separated the two germline ends. Germline values: CDR1 LGHNA, CDR2 YNFKEQ. In nucleotides, the CDR3 is TGTGCCAGCAGCCAAAGACTGCGCCGCTCCTACAATGAGCAGTTCTTC. It translates to CASSQRLRRSYNEQFF.

This clone was counted between two and nine times. The chain couples TRBV30 to TRBJ1-6; D is undetermined. The CDR3 totals 14 residues. Germline CDR1 reads GTSNPN; CDR2 reads SVGIG (reference sequence). The V and J ends lost 4 bases and 9 bases respectively, with 16 bases between them. CDR3 coding DNA: TGTGCCTGGACTCGAGGTCAGGCCGGTTCACCCCTCCACTTT. This codes for CAWTRGQAGSPLHF.